The present TCR beta chain was sequenced within a study of Graves' ophthalmopathy and Graves' hyperthyroidism. Whole-study results and caveats: Ophthalmopathy was separated from stable hyperthyroidism by a 13-signature model with roughly 91% sensitivity and 81.08% specificity. Progression of ophthalmopathy was predicted by the model with about 68% sensitivity and 72.22% specificity.

Of note for this clonotype: As yet, its antigen is unknown. A junction end diverges from the germline sequence, so it may reflect a read error.

The CDR3 totals 13 residues. The germline CDR1 and CDR2 sequences are DFQATT and SNEGSKA (reference sequence). Transcripts of RNA were the source for amplifying TCR beta CDR3 regions. The library came from an HTBI-primed first-round RT-PCR and a second-round multiplex PCR. From the multiplex PCR reads, TCRdb called clonotypes with MiXCR, one entry per CDR3 protein. The sample carries 650,000 to 800,000 distinct CDR3 sequences, 35% to 45% recorded once. The chain carries TRBV20-1 and TRBJ2-5; D is ambiguous. This receptor was identified in an adult man with Graves' ophthalmopathy. The sequenced sample consisted of peripheral blood. DNA of the CDR3: TGCAGCGCTAGAGGAAATCCGGGAGAGACCCAGTACTTC. The encoded protein is CSARGNPGETQYF.